These 10 T cell receptor beta chains originate from one sample sequenced in a study of T cell repertoires in cytomegalovirus infection. One entry per CDR3 protein, called by TCRdb with MiXCR from the reads. The table has approximately 910,000 distinct CDR3 sequences, 30% to 40% seen once; the top ten hold roughly an eighth. Their specific antigens are unknown. Sequenced here: cultured CD8+ T cells from PBMCs, sampled from culture after CMV antigen stimulation. Receptor source: a human donor in good health (CMV status not recorded). Some clones in this sample may be carry-over from other donors' samples.

V is TRBV4-1 and J is TRBJ2-3; 8 positions match TRBD1. CDR3 length: 16 amino acids. The trim removed 0 bases at V and 0 bases at J, leaving 2 bases unmatched. Germline V gene data show CDR1 as MGHRA and CDR2 as YSYEKL. CDR3 residues: CASSQDGQGSTDTQYF. The CDR3 DNA sequence: TGCGCCAGCAGCCAAGATGGACAGGGTAGCACAGATACGCAGTATTTT.

The chain couples TRBV12-3 or TRBV12-4 to TRBJ1-5, with a weak D call TRBD1 (6 bases). The CDR3 extends over 17 amino acids. V lost 2 bases and J 1 base, leaving 15 bases between the germline ends. The CDR3 DNA reads TGTGCCAGCAGTTTAAGTCTGGCAGGGGTGAGCAATCAGCCCCAGCATTTT. Its protein product is CASSLSLAGVSNQPQHF.

The chain has TRBV5-6 and TRBJ2-1, with TRBD2 identical over 11 bases. The V segment lost 2 bases and the J segment 8 bases; nucleotides outside the gene matches: 15. This CDR3 has 18 residues. Germline CDR1 is SGHDT and CDR2 is YYEEEE. The CDR3 nucleotides read TGTGCCAGCAGCTTAGATCTAGCGGGGGGAAGTATCCCCTATGAGCAGTTCTTC. Its translation: CASSLDLAGGSIPYEQFF.

This clonotype came up many times. The CDR3 region is CASSLGQKNTGELFF. The CDR3, as DNA: TGTGCCAGCAGCCTCGGACAGAAGAACACCGGGGAGCTGTTTTTT. This chain uses TRBV7-6 with TRBJ2-2; possibly TRBD1 for D (6 bases). The germline V gene encodes CDR1 SGHVS and CDR2 FNYEAQ. V was pared by 5 bases and J by 1 base, with 11 bases between. The CDR3 covers 15 residues. Together with reference TRBV7-6 and TRBJ2-2, the CDR3 gives the full variable domain: GAGVSQSPRYKVTKRGQDVALRCDPISGHVSLYWYRQALGQGPEFLTYFNYEAQQDKSGLPNDRFSAERPEGSISTLTIQRTEQRDSAMYRCASSLGQKNTGELFFGEGSRLTVL.

There are a few counts of this clonotype. The gene calls are TRBV11-2 and TRBJ1-2; D might be TRBD1 (6 bases). V lost 3 bases and J 7 bases, leaving 15 bases between the germline ends. Germline CDR1 and CDR2: SGHAT and FQNNGV. CDR3 length: 14 residues. This CDR3 is CASSLSRGALGYTF. The CDR3 coding sequence is TGTGCCAGCAGCTTGTCGAGGGGGGCCCTTGGCTACACCTTC.

The gene calls are TRBV29-1 and TRBJ1-1; D call uncertain. The germline V gene has CDR1 SQVTM and CDR2 ANQGSEA. This CDR3 is 12 amino acids long. The V end was cut by 2 bases, the J end by 7 bases, with 11 bases between. CDR3 bases: TGCAGCGTTGAATCCGGGAATGTTGAAGCTTTCTTT. It translates to CSVESGNVEAFF.

This chain joins TRBV27 and TRBJ2-3, with 7 bases identical to TRBD1. The V gene's germline CDR1 is MNHEY and CDR2 SMNVEV (reference sequence). CDR3 length equals 14 residues. V was clipped by 10 bases and J by 1 base; unmatched bases: 8. The CDR3 reads CATSQGFRTDTQYF. The CDR3 region has the DNA TGTGCCACCTCACAGGGGTTCCGCACAGATACGCAGTATTTT.

This clonotype came up a few times. The chain is built from TRBV27 and TRBJ1-2, with a possible D match to TRBD1 (5 bases). Germline V gives CDR1 MNHEY, CDR2 SMNVEV (reference sequence). V shed 6 bases and J shed 6 bases, with 26 bases lying between them. CDR3 length: 17 amino acids. CDR3 DNA: TGTGCCAGCAGCCACACTTATATCGCAGGGAGTATGGATGGCTACACCTTC. Its protein product is CASSHTYIAGSMDGYTF.

The rearrangement joins TRBV4-1 to TRBJ2-1; no clear D. This CDR3 comprises 14 residues. Per the germline V gene, CDR1 is MGHRA and CDR2 is YSYEKL. V gave up 2 bases and J gave up 2 bases, with 7 bases separating them. CDR3 sequence reads: CASSQYSTYNEQFF. The DNA of the CDR3 is TGCGCCAGCAGCCAATACAGCACCTACAATGAGCAGTTCTTC.

The chain carries TRBV4-1 and TRBJ1-6; a possible D gene is TRBD1 (6 bases). Germline lookup yields CDR1 MGHRA and CDR2 YSYEKL. Trimming removed 3 bases from V and 3 bases from J, with 12 bases in between. The CDR3 extends over 16 amino acids. CDR3 in DNA: TGCGCCAGCAGCCAGGAGCAGGGGAACTATAATTCACCCCTCCACTTT. It specifies CASSQEQGNYNSPLHF.